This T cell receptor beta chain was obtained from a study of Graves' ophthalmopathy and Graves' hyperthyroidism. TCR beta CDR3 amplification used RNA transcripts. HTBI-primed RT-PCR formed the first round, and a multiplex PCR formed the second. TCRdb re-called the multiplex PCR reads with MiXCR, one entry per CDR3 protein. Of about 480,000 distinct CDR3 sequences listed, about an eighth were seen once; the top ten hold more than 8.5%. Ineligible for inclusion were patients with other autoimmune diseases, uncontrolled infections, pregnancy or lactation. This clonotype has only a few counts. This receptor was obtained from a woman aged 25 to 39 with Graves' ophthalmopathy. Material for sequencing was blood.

DNA for the CDR3: TGTGCCAGCAGTGAACCCACTAGCGGGGCCTACGAGCAGTACTTC. Protein product: CASSEPTSGAYEQYF. The chain couples TRBV6-1 to TRBJ2-7; TRBD2 matches 10 bases. The CDR3 consists of 15 residues. Germline CDR1 reads MNHNS; CDR2 reads SASEGT. The junction had 3 bases not matched to a gene; V was cut back by 2 bases and J by 2 bases.